This passage covers 18 T cell receptor beta chains from one sample sequenced in a study of blood T cell repertoires in COVID-19. Some clones are missing from TCRdb's copy, which holds only in-frame ones; the method was immunoSEQ multiplex PCR. The sample consists of 150,000 to 200,000 clones, roughly 85% of them appearing once. Specimen: peripheral blood. These receptors were collected from a human donor with acute or convalescent COVID-19. The donor label of this sample is uncertain.

Comments on this clone: Additional DNA sequences in this sample encode the identical CDR3. This chain connects TRBV3-1 (or the pseudogene TRBV3-2) to TRBJ2-7; 9 nucleotides agree with TRBD2. This CDR3 contains 14 residues. Per germline, CDR1 LGHDT and CDR2 YNNKEL (reference sequence). J gave up 4 bases and V 1 base, and 2 bases lay outside the gene matches. For the CDR3, the DNA is TGTGCCAGCAGCCAAGGCGGGGGGGCTTACGAGCAGTACTTC. Its translation: CASSQGGGAYEQYF.

The chain uses TRBV16 and TRBJ2-5; the D gene is possibly TRBD2 (5 bases). The germline gives CDR1 KGHSY, CDR2 FQNENV. Trimming left V 7 bases short and J 5 bases short, with 11 bases between. CDR3 size: 12 residues. Here the CDR3 reads CASNEGGETQYF. CDR3 bases: TGTGCCAGCAACGAGGGCGGGGAGACCCAGTACTTC.

This chain links TRBV2 with TRBJ2-2; D gene unclear. CDR3 size: 14 residues. Per the germline V gene, CDR1 is SNHLY and CDR2 is FYNNEI. Deletions cut 8 bases from V and 0 bases from J, with 10 bases between. CDR3 amino acids: CASSGVANTGELFF. The CDR3 coding sequence is TGTGCCAGCTCGGGTGTGGCGAACACCGGGGAGCTGTTTTTT.

The chain has TRBV27 and TRBJ1-6; TRBD1 matches at 7 bases. Germline CDR1 reads MNHEY; CDR2 reads SMNVEV (reference sequence). The CDR3 is 20 amino acids. J was trimmed by 9 bases and V by 0 bases; bases with no gene match: 20. The CDR3 sequence is CASSLSFNRGGTASASPLHF. As DNA, the CDR3 is TGTGCCAGCAGTTTATCCTTTAACAGGGGAGGTACCGCTAGCGCTTCACCCCTCCACTTT.

As regards this clone: Distinct nucleotide sequences in the sample also encode this CDR3. V usage is TRBV2 and J usage is TRBJ1-2; D possibly corresponds to TRBD1 (5 bases). The CDR3 has 15 amino acids. CDR1 SNHLY and CDR2 FYNNEI come from the germline V gene. The V end lost 1 base, the J end lost 4 bases, and 13 bases lay between the germline ends. The CDR3 DNA reads as TGTGCCAGCAGTGAAGGGAGGGGTGCACTCTATGGCTACACCTTC. Translated, it gives CASSEGRGALYGYTF.

The chain combines TRBV30 with TRBJ1-2; tentative D call: TRBD1 (5 bases). This CDR3 has 12 amino acids. V dropped 1 base and J dropped 2 bases, with 5 bases sitting between them. The germline CDR1 and CDR2 sequences are GTSNPN and SVGIG (reference sequence). CDR3 DNA sequence: TGTGCCTGGAGTGCAGGGAACTATGGCTACACCTTC. This sequence encodes CAWSAGNYGYTF.

The J gene is TRBJ2-2, the V gene TRBV7-3; TRBD2 agrees at 8 bases. Germline-derived CDR1 and CDR2 are SGHTA and FQGTGA. CDR3 length: 15 amino acids. V lost 5 bases and J lost 5; bases outside the gene matches: 7. The CDR3 DNA reads as TGTGCCAGCAGCCGGGCGGGCGGGGGGACCGGGGAGCTGTTTTTT. Its translation is CASSRAGGGTGELFF.

The V and J genes are TRBV6-2 or TRBV6-3 and TRBJ2-6, with 7 bases aligning to TRBD1. Germline values: CDR1 MNHEY, CDR2 SVGEGT. The CDR3 is 18 residues long. Losses at the gene ends were 2 bases for V and 0 bases for J; bases not matched to a gene: 7. The CDR3 DNA is TGTGCCAGCAGTTACACAGGGGCTATTTCCTCTGGGGCCAACGTCCTGACTTTC. Its translation: CASSYTGAISSGANVLTF.

The V and J genes are TRBV10-2 and TRBJ2-5; TRBD2 aligns across 7 bases. The CDR3 runs to 13 residues. V lost 7 bases, J lost 2 bases, and 4 bases stayed unmatched. Germline CDR1 WSHSY, CDR2 SAAADI. This CDR3 is CASTPAGQETQYF. The CDR3 region has the DNA TGCGCCAGCACACCAGCGGGGCAAGAGACCCAGTACTTC.

There are a few counts of this clone. The DNA for the CDR3 is TGTGCCAGCTCACAGTCTGGGGGCCCCTACGAGCAGTACTTC. Translating it yields CASSQSGGPYEQYF. The chain links TRBV18 to TRBJ2-7; possibly TRBD1 for D (6 bases). The CDR3 length is 14 residues. Germline CDR1 KGHSH, CDR2 LQKENI. The V gene lost 4 bases and the J gene lost 2 bases, with 12 bases spanning the gap.

This clone was detected a few times. This rearrangement joins TRBV29-1 to TRBJ1-1; tentatively, D is TRBD1 (5 bases). Trimming shortened V by 0 bases and J by 4 bases, and 9 bases separated the two germline ends. The CDR3 is made up of 13 amino acids. The V gene's germline CDR1 is SQVTM and CDR2 ANQGSEA. The DNA for the CDR3 is TGCAGCGTTGAAGACAGGGTAGGCACTGAAGCTTTCTTT. The encoded protein is CSVEDRVGTEAFF.

V and J are TRBV3-1 (or the pseudogene TRBV3-2) and TRBJ1-4; 8 positions agree with TRBD1. In germline, CDR1 is LGHDT, CDR2 YNNKEL (reference sequence). With 5 bases clipped from V and 7 bases from J, the junction kept 6 bases outside the gene matches. There are 14 residues in the CDR3. The chain's CDR3 is CASSNTGGGEKLFF. The CDR3 DNA reads as TGTGCCAGCAGCAATACAGGGGGAGGTGAAAAACTGTTTTTT.

The chain uses TRBV10-3 and TRBJ1-1; D is possibly TRBD1 (5 bases). Germline V CDR1 and CDR2: ENHRY, SYGVKD. V gave up 6 bases and J gave up 1 base, with 6 bases separating them. The length of the CDR3 is 12 residues. The CDR3 here is CAIRGQNTEAFF. In DNA, the CDR3 is TGTGCCATCAGAGGACAGAACACTGAAGCTTTCTTT.

This clone was counted a single time. The chain has TRBV19 and TRBJ1-5, with TRBD1 matching 10 bases. V dropped 9 bases and J dropped 5; count of bases not matched to a gene: 7. CDR3 length equals 14 residues. Germline loops: CDR1 LNHDA, CDR2 SQIVND (reference sequence). CDR3 nucleotides: TGTGCCAGCCGGGACAGGGGATGGGATCAGCCCCAGCATTTT. The encoded protein is CASRDRGWDQPQHF.

V gene TRBV24-1 combines with J gene TRBJ2-3, with a tentative D call TRBD2 (6 bases). CDR3 length: 14 amino acids. Trimming stripped 3 bases from V and 4 bases from J, with 10 bases between. Germline-derived CDR1 and CDR2 are KGHDR and SFDVKD. The CDR3 is CATSDPPGADTQYF. CDR3 sequence (DNA): TGTGCCACCAGTGATCCCCCGGGGGCAGATACGCAGTATTTT.

This clone was detected only a few times. The genes are TRBV11-1 and TRBJ1-1; D remains ambiguous. The V end was cut by 5 bases, the J end by 6 bases, with 16 bases between. The CDR3 consists of 14 residues. CDR1 and CDR2 (germline): SGHAT, FQDESV (reference sequence). The CDR3 loop reads CASSPYLGVPEAFF. CDR3 coding DNA: TGTGCCAGCAGCCCCTACCTAGGCGTCCCTGAAGCTTTCTTT.

The rearrangement links TRBV14 to TRBJ2-6, with TRBD1 matching 10 bases. Trimming took 3 bases from V and 2 from J; bases not matched to a gene: 4. Germline CDR1 reads SGHDN; CDR2 reads FVKESK. CDR3 length: 17 residues. The CDR3 region has the DNA TGTGCCAGCAGCCAGAAGGGACAGGGGACTGGGGCCAACGTCCTGACTTTC. Protein: CASSQKGQGTGANVLTF.

The chain combines TRBV7-3 with TRBJ1-2, with D possibly being TRBD1 (5 bases). The CDR3 is 14 residues long. Trimming cost V 1 base and J 9 bases, with 15 bases left between them. The germline gives CDR1 SGHTA, CDR2 FQGTGA. The CDR3 DNA follows: TGTGCCAGCAGCTTAAGCGGGGGTCCATTTAGCTACACCTTC. Translating it yields CASSLSGGPFSYTF.